Shown below are 22 T cell receptor beta chains from a single sample sequenced in a study of neoadjuvant anti-PD-1 for oral cavity cancer. Sequencing was performed with immunoSEQ multiplex PCR; in TCRdb, only in-frame clones are kept and a portion is missing. This table holds 9,500 to 15,000 clones, 65% to 75% found once. Described time point: after neoadjuvant nivolumab, at surgical resection. The sample in question was PBMCs, obtained after nivolumab (anti-PD-1) treatment. These TCRs come from a person between 40 and 80 years old with oral cavity squamous cell carcinoma.

The J gene is TRBJ2-1, the V gene TRBV15, with 9 nucleotides matching TRBD1. This CDR3 contains 16 residues. V shed 0 bases, J shed 10 bases, and the junction held 10 bases outside the gene matches. Germline CDR1 is LNHNV and CDR2 is YYDKDF (reference sequence). The CDR3 region is CATSRDREQGAREQFF. As DNA, the CDR3 is TGTGCCACCAGCAGAGATCGAGAACAGGGGGCGCGCGAGCAGTTCTTC.

V gene TRBV30 combines with J gene TRBJ1-1, with D perhaps matching TRBD1 (5 bases). Trimming removed 4 bases from V and 4 bases from J, with 10 bases in between. CDR1 and CDR2 (germline): GTSNPN, SVGIG (reference sequence). The CDR3 spans 12 residues. The CDR3, as DNA: TGTGCCTGGATATTTGGGGGCACTGAAGCTTTCTTT. Protein product: CAWIFGGTEAFF.

The chain links TRBV10-3 to TRBJ1-2; TRBD1 might be the D (6 bases). This CDR3 contains 13 residues. Germline V CDR1 and CDR2: ENHRY, SYGVKD. Trimming took off 2 bases at V and 4 bases at J, with 8 bases between the two ends. CDR3 coding DNA: TGTGCCATCAGTGAGCAGGGGACCTATGGCTACACCTTC. It specifies CAISEQGTYGYTF.

V is TRBV11-3 and J is TRBJ1-1; 7 bases match TRBD1. Germline V gene lookup returns CDR1 SGHNT and CDR2 YENEEA. The CDR3 is 14 residues long. V was clipped by 5 bases and J by 6 bases; unmatched bases: 9. The CDR3, as DNA: TGTGCCAGCAGCATGGACAGGTTGGCCCCTGAAGCTTTCTTT. This gives the protein CASSMDRLAPEAFF.

This clone was recorded only once. The chain joins TRBV9 to TRBJ2-1, with TRBD1 as a possible D gene (6 bases). Germline CDR1 reads SGDLS; CDR2 reads YYNGEE. V gave up 0 bases and J gave up 1 base, with 8 bases separating them. The CDR3 has 15 amino acids. The CDR3 protein is CASSVEGGSYNEQFF. Here the CDR3 DNA reads TGTGCCAGCAGCGTAGAAGGGGGTTCCTACAATGAGCAGTTCTTC.

The rearrangement links TRBV11-2 to TRBJ2-1, with TRBD2 identical over 9 bases. The CDR3 loop spans 15 amino acids. Germline V gene sequence: CDR1 SGHAT, CDR2 FQNNGV. The J segment lost 0 bases and the V segment lost 6 bases, leaving 3 bases of the junction unmatched. The CDR3: CASSDSGGSYNEQFF. The CDR3 DNA sequence: TGTGCCAGCAGTGATAGCGGGGGCTCCTACAATGAGCAGTTCTTC.

This chain's CDR3 is CASKRGLWAPLHF. CDR3 bases: TGTGCCAGCAAAAGGGGGTTGTGGGCACCCCTCCACTTT. The V and J genes are TRBV2 and TRBJ1-6, with D maybe TRBD1 (6 bases). From germline, CDR1 is SNHLY and CDR2 FYNNEI. The CDR3 sequence is 13 residues long. V was trimmed by 7 bases and J by 11 bases, leaving 15 bases between them. Complete variable domain (other parts from reference TRBV2 and TRBJ1-6): EPEVTQTPSHQVTQMGQEVILRCVPISNHLYFYWYRQILGQKVEFLVSFYNNEISEKSEIFDDQFSVERPDGSNFTLKIRSTKLEDSAMYFCASKRGLWAPLHFGNGTRLTVT.

This clone was seen only a few times. The chain combines TRBV7-9 with TRBJ1-1, with a weak D call TRBD1 (5 bases). The CDR3 consists of 17 residues. The V gene's germline CDR1 is SEHNR and CDR2 FQNEAQ (reference sequence). The V end was cut by 4 bases, the J end by 5 bases, with 23 bases between. The CDR3 protein is CASSYPDPVGTDTEAFF. The CDR3 DNA reads as TGTGCCAGCAGCTATCCGGACCCGGTCGGGACTGATACTGAAGCTTTCTTT. Supplemented by reference TRBV7-9 and TRBJ1-1, the full variable domain reads DTGVSQNPRHKITKRGQNVTFRCDPISEHNRLYWYRQTLGQGPEFLTYFQNEAQLEKSRLLSDRFSAERPKGSFSTLEIQRTEQGDSAMYLCASSYPDPVGTDTEAFFGQGTRLTVV.

The rearrangement links TRBV5-1 to TRBJ2-7, with a weak D call TRBD1 (5 bases). Germline V gene lookup returns CDR1 SGHRS and CDR2 YFSETQ. Deletions cut 0 bases from V and 1 base from J, with 8 bases between. The CDR3 is 14 residues long. The CDR3 nucleotides read TGCGCCAGCAGCTTGGGTAGGGGATCCTACGAGCAGTACTTC. Its protein product is CASSLGRGSYEQYF.

Only one count was recorded for this clone. V is TRBV30 and J is TRBJ2-3, with 10 bases fitting TRBD2. The V and J ends lost 0 bases and 3 bases, in that order; junction bases with no gene match: 6. Germline V gene data show CDR1 as GTSNPN and CDR2 as SVGIG (reference sequence). This CDR3 has 16 residues. CDR3 bases: TGTGCCTGGAGTGTACGGGTAGCGGGGGGAACAGATACGCAGTATTTT. Translating it yields CAWSVRVAGGTDTQYF.

A few counts support this clone. This chain links TRBV6-1 with TRBJ1-6; D is uncertain. Trimming took 2 bases from V and 8 from J, leaving 7 bases between them. The CDR3 is 13 residues long. The germline V gene encodes CDR1 MNHNS and CDR2 SASEGT. The CDR3 region has the DNA TGTGCCAGCAGTGAAATTGGGGATTCACCCCTCCACTTT. This gives the protein CASSEIGDSPLHF.

The chain recombines TRBV7-6 with TRBJ2-7; 11 bases are a match to TRBD1. The CDR3 has 13 residues. J was trimmed by 7 bases and V by 6 bases; bases with no gene match: 5. The V gene's germline CDR1 is SGHVS and CDR2 FNYEAQ. Written as DNA, the CDR3 is TGTGCCAGCAGTGGACAGGGGGCGCGTGAGCAGTACTTC. Encoded protein: CASSGQGAREQYF.

V gene TRBV5-4 combines with J gene TRBJ1-6, with D unclear. Per germline, CDR1 SGHNT and CDR2 YYREEE (reference sequence). CDR3 length: 11 amino acids. Trimming left V 4 bases short and J 8 bases short, with 4 bases between. CDR3 sequence reads: CASSHYSPLHF. CDR3 coding DNA: TGTGCCAGCAGCCACTATTCACCCCTCCACTTT.

A few counts support this clone. The chain employs TRBV7-9 and TRBJ2-5, with 7 bases fitting TRBD2. Germline CDR1 and CDR2: SEHNR and FQNEAQ (reference sequence). Losses at the gene ends were 8 bases for V and 5 bases for J; bases not matched to a gene: 14. The CDR3 length is 15 residues. The CDR3 nucleotides are TGTGCCAGCCCCTTACGTGCGGGAGAAGAGGAGACCCAGTACTTC. It codes for CASPLRAGEEETQYF.

The CDR3 DNA follows: TGTGCCAGCAGTTATACTGGCGGGAGGGCCTCGTTAGATACGCAGTATTTT. This translates into CASSYTGGRASLDTQYF. The chain carries TRBV27 and TRBJ2-3; 9 bases map to TRBD2. Trimming cost V 4 bases and J 5 bases; bases outside gene matches: 13. This CDR3 region has 17 residues. The germline CDR1 and CDR2 sequences are MNHEY and SMNVEV (reference sequence).

The V and J genes are TRBV30 and TRBJ2-1; unclear D gene. V shed 4 bases and J shed 6 bases, with 7 bases lying between them. The CDR3 sequence is 11 residues long. Germline assignment: CDR1 GTSNPN and CDR2 SVGIG (reference sequence). The CDR3 region has the DNA TGTGCCTGGACACTCCTCAATGAGCAGTTCTTC. Translation gives CAWTLLNEQFF.

This clone came up a few times. This sequence joins TRBV6-6 and TRBJ1-2; the match to TRBD1 covers 8 bases. CDR3 size: 13 residues. CDR1 MNHNY and CDR2 SVGAGI come from the germline V gene (reference sequence). V gave up 9 bases and J gave up 0 bases; unmatched junction bases: 3. CDR3 nucleotides: TGTGCCAGTCAGACAGGGGCTAACTATGGCTACACCTTC. It encodes CASQTGANYGYTF.

This clone was observed a few times. The V and J genes are TRBV10-1 and TRBJ1-2; maybe TRBD1 (5 bases). Trimming removed 1 base at V and 7 bases at J, with 10 bases between. Germline V gene data show CDR1 as WNHNN and CDR2 as SYGVQD (reference sequence). This CDR3 spans 13 amino acids. DNA of the CDR3: TGCGCCAGCAGTGAGTTTTCCGACAGTGGCTACACCTTC. This codes for CASSEFSDSGYTF.

V is TRBV19 and J is TRBJ1-5, with 7 bases matching TRBD1. The V gene end was trimmed by 9 bases and the J gene end by 2 bases; junction bases not matched to a gene: 10. Germline CDR1 and CDR2: LNHDA and SQIVND (reference sequence). The CDR3 contains 15 residues. The CDR3 spells CASRAGGRGNQPQHF. In DNA form, the CDR3 reads TGTGCCAGCCGGGCAGGGGGACGGGGCAATCAGCCCCAGCATTTT.

V gene TRBV19 combines with J gene TRBJ2-7, with 11 bases identical to TRBD2. The germline V gene has CDR1 LNHDA and CDR2 SQIVND (reference sequence). The CDR3 extends over 16 amino acids. Unmatched junction bases numbered 8, after V lost 5 bases and J lost 2 bases. CDR3 in amino acids: CASSGLTSGTTYEQYF. In nucleotides, the CDR3 is TGTGCCAGTAGTGGGTTGACTAGCGGGACAACCTACGAGCAGTACTTC.

The J gene is TRBJ1-6, the V gene TRBV7-9; D gene ambiguous. CDR1 and CDR2 from the germline V gene are SEHNR and FQNEAQ (reference sequence). V lost 6 bases, J lost 5 bases, and 17 bases lay in between. This CDR3 region has 16 residues. The DNA of the CDR3 is TGTGCCAGCAGGGGCGGTTCGGGTTCAGATAATTCACCCCTCCACTTT. As protein: CASRGGSGSDNSPLHF.

The rearrangement links TRBV2 to TRBJ1-5, with D unresolved. The ends were cut back, 4 bases at V and 5 bases at J, with 9 bases in the middle. Germline-derived CDR1 and CDR2 are SNHLY and FYNNEI. The CDR3 is made up of 13 amino acids. CDR3 nucleotides: TGTGCCAGCAGTGGGTTCGCGTATCAGCCCCAGCATTTT. Its translation is CASSGFAYQPQHF.